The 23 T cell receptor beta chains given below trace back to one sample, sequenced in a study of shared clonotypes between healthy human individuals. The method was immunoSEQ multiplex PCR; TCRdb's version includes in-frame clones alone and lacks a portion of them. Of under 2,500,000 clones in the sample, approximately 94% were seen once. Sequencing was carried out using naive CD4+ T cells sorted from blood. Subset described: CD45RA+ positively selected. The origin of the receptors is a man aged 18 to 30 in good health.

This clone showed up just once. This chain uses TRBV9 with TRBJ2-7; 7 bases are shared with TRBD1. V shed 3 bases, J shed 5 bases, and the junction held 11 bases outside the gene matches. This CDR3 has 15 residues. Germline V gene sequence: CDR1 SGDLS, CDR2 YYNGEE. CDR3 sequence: CASSAGLDRIDEQYF. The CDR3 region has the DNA TGTGCCAGCAGCGCTGGATTGGACAGGATCGACGAGCAGTACTTC. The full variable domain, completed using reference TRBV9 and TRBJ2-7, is DSGVTQTPKHLITATGQRVTLRCSPRSGDLSVYWYQQSLDQGLQFLIQYYNGEERAKGNILERFSAQQFPDLHSELNLSSLELGDSALYFCASSAGLDRIDEQYFGPGTRLTVT.

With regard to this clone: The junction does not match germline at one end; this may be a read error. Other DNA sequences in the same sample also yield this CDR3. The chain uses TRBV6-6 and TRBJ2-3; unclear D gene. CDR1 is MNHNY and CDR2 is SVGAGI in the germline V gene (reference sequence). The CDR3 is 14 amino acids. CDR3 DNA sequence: TGTGCCAGCAGTAACTCACGGGTGGCAGATACGCAGTATTTT. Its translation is CASSNSRVADTQYF.

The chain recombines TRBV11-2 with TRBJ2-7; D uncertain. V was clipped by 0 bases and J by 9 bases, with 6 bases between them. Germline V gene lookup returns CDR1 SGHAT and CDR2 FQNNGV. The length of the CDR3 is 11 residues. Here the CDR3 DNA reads TGTGCCAGCAGCTTAGAGTATGGGCAGTACTTC. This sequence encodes CASSLEYGQYF.

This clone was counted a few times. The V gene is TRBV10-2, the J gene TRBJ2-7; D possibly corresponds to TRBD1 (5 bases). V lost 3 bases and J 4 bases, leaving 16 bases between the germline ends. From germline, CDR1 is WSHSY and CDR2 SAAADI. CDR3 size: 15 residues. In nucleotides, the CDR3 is TGCGCCAGCAGTGAATCCCAGGGTCTATATTACGAGCAGTACTTC. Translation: CASSESQGLYYEQYF.

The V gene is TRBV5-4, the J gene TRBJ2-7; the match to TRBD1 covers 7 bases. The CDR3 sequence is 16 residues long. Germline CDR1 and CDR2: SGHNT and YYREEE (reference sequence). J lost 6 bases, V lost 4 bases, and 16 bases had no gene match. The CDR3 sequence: CASSPTFGQGVGEQYF. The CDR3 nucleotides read TGTGCCAGCAGCCCAACCTTCGGGCAGGGGGTCGGCGAGCAGTACTTC. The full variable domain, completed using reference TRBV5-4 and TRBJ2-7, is ETGVTQSPTHLIKTRGQQVTLRCSSQSGHNTVSWYQQALGQGPQFIFQYYREEENGRGNFPPRFSGLQFPNYSSELNVNALELDDSALYLCASSPTFGQGVGEQYFGPGTRLTVT.

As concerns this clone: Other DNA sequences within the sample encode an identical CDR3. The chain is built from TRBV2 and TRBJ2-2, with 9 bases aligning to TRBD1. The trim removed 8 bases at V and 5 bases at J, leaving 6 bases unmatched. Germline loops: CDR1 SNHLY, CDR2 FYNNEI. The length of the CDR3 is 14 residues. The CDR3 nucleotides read TGTGCCAGCCGCACAGGGGGCGGTACCGGGGAGCTGTTTTTT. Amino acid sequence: CASRTGGGTGELFF.

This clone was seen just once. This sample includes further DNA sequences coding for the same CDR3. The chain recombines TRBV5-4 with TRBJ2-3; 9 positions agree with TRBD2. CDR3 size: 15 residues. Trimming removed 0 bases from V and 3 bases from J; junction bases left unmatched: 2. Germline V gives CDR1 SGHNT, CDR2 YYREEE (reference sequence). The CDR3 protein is CASSLASGVTDTQYF. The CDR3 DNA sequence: TGTGCCAGCAGCTTGGCTAGCGGGGTGACAGATACGCAGTATTTT.

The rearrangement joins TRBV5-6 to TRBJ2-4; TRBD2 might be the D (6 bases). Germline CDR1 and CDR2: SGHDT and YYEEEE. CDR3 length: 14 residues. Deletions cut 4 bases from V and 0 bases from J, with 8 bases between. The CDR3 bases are TGTGCCAGCAGCGCCGGGGGAGCCAAAAACATTCAGTACTTC. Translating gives CASSAGGAKNIQYF.

CDR3 coding DNA: TGTGCCAGCAGTCCAGGTTTCTCACCCCTCCACTTT. Translated, it gives CASSPGFSPLHF. This chain joins TRBV6-1 and TRBJ1-6; D unclear. This CDR3 is built from 12 residues. V was trimmed by 5 bases and J by 10 bases, leaving 9 bases between them. CDR1 and CDR2 from the germline V gene are MNHNS and SASEGT.

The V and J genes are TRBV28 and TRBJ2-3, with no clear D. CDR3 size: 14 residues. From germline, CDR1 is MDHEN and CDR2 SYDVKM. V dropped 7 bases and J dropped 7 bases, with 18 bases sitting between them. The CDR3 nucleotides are TGTGCCAGCAACGAGGCGCCTATTCCACATACGCAGTATTTT. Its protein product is CASNEAPIPHTQYF.

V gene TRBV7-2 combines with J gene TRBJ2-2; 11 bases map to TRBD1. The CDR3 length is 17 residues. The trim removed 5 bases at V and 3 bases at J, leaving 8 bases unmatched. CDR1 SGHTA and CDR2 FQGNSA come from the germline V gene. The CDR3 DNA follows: TGTGCCAGCAGCCCCTCGGACAGGGGGCGGGACACCGGGGAGCTGTTTTTT. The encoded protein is CASSPSDRGRDTGELFF.

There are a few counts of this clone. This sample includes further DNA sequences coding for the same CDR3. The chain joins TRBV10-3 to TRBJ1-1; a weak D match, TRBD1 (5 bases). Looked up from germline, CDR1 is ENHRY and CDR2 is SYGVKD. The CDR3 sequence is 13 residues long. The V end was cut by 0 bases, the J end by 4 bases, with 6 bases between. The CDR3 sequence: CAISESGGTEAFF. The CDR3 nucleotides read TGTGCCATCAGTGAGTCTGGGGGCACTGAAGCTTTCTTT.

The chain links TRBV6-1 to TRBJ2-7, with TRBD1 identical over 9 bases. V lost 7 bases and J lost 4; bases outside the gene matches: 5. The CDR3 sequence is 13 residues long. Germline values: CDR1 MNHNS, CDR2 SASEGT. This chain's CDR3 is CASIPGQGYEQYF. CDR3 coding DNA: TGTGCCAGCATACCGGGACAGGGTTACGAGCAGTACTTC.

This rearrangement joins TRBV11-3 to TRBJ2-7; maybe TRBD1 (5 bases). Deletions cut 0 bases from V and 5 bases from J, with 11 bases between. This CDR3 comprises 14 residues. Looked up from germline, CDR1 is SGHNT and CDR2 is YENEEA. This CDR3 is CASSLDRESHEQYF. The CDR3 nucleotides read TGTGCCAGCAGCTTAGACAGGGAATCCCACGAGCAGTACTTC.

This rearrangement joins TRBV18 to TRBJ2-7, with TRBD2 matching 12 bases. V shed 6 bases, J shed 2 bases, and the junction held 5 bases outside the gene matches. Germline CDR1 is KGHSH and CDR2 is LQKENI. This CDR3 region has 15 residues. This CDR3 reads CASSLAGGSAYEQYF. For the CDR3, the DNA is TGTGCCAGCTCCCTAGCGGGAGGGAGCGCCTACGAGCAGTACTTC.

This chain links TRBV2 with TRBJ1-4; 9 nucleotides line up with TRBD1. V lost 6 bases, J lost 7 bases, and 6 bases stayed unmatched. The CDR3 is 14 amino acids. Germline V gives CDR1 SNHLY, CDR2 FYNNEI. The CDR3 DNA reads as TGTGCCAGCAGCGCCGGGACAGGGTCTGAAAAACTGTTTTTT. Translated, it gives CASSAGTGSEKLFF.

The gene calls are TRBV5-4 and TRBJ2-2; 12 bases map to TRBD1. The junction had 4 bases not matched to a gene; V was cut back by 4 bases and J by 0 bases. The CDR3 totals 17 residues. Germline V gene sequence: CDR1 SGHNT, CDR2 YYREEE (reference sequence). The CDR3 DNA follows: TGTGCCAGCAGCAAGGGACAGGGGGCCCCGAACACCGGGGAGCTGTTTTTT. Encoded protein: CASSKGQGAPNTGELFF.

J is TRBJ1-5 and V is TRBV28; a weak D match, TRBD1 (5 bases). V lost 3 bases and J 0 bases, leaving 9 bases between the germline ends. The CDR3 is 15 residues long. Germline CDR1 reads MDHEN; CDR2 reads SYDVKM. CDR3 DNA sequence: TGTGCCAGCAGTTTCAGGGCTTATAGCAATCAGCCCCAGCATTTT. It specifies CASSFRAYSNQPQHF.

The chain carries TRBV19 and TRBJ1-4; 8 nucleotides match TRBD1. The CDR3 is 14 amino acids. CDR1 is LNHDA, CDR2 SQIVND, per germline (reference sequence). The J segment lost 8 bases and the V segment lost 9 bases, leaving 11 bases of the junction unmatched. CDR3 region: CASSSSQGGEKLFF. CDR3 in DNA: TGTGCCAGCAGCAGTTCACAGGGGGGCGAAAAACTGTTTTTT.

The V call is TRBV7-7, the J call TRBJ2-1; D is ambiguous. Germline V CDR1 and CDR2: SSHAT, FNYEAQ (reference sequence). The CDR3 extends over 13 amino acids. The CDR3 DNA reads TGTGCTAGCTGCAACAGTCCAGGCAATGAGCAGTTCTTC. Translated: CASCNSPGNEQFF.

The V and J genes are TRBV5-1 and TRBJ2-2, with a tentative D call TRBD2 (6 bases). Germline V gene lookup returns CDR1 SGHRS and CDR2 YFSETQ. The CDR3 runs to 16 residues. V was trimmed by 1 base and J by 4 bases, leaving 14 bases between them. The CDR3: CASSLLGKGGTGELFF. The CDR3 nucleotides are TGCGCCAGCAGCTTGTTGGGGAAGGGAGGCACCGGGGAGCTGTTTTTT.

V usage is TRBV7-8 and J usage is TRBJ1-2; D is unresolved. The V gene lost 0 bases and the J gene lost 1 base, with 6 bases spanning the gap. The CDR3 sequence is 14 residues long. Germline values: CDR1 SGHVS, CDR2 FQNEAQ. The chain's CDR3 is CASSLAVDNYGYTF. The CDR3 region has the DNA TGTGCCAGCAGCTTAGCTGTAGATAACTATGGCTACACCTTC.

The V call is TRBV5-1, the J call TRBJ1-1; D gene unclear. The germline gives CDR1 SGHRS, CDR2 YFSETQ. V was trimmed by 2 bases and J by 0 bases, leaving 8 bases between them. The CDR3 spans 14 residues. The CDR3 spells CASSFVELNTEAFF. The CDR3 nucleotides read TGCGCCAGCAGCTTTGTGGAACTGAACACTGAAGCTTTCTTT.